The next 21 T cell receptor beta chains were all read from a single sample in a study of T cell responses to AZD1222 COVID-19 vaccine. Using immunoSEQ multiplex PCR, the repertoire was profiled, and TCRdb retains in-frame clones only, with some absent. This table has fewer than 90,000 clones, just over 85% appearing once. Sequenced here: peripheral blood, sampled 28 days after the second AZD1222 dose. The receptors here all came from an adult who received the AZD1222 COVID-19 vaccine.

The chain joins TRBV4-1 to TRBJ1-2; weak D call: TRBD1 (5 bases). The CDR3 contains 19 residues. CDR1 is MGHRA and CDR2 is YSYEKL in the germline V gene. Deletions cut 4 bases from V and 0 bases from J, with 24 bases between. The CDR3 DNA is TGCGCCAGCAGCCCAACCCGTTCCTCCGTCCAGGGAGCTAACTATGGCTACACCTTC. Translating it yields CASSPTRSSVQGANYGYTF.

The CDR3 nucleotides are TGCAGTGCTAGTCTTCCATCGAACACCGGGGAGCTGTTTTTT. Protein sequence: CSASLPSNTGELFF. The chain combines TRBV20-1 with TRBJ2-2, with D uncertain. Trimming took 3 bases from V and 0 from J, leaving 8 bases between them. Per the germline V gene, CDR1 is DFQATT and CDR2 is SNEGSKA (reference sequence). The CDR3 extends over 14 amino acids.

This rearrangement joins TRBV5-6 to TRBJ1-5; D is undetermined. Germline V gives CDR1 SGHDT, CDR2 YYEEEE. The germline V and J ends were trimmed by 3 bases and 5 bases, with 9 bases remaining between them. This CDR3 region has 13 residues. For the CDR3, the DNA is TGTGCCAGCAGCTCCCGGGCGGATCAGCCCCAGCATTTT. The encoded protein is CASSSRADQPQHF.

This clone has a handful of counts. This chain uses TRBV28 with TRBJ1-1; TRBD1 might be the D (6 bases). Trimming stripped 2 bases from V and 0 bases from J, with 19 bases between. CDR3 size: 18 residues. Germline V gene data show CDR1 as MDHEN and CDR2 as SYDVKM. Here the CDR3 DNA reads TGTGCCAGCAGTTTAGACCCGGGGGGACATCTGATGAACACTGAAGCTTTCTTT. It translates to CASSLDPGGHLMNTEAFF.

The chain links TRBV5-1 to TRBJ2-3, with 8 bases matching TRBD2. In germline, CDR1 is SGHRS, CDR2 YFSETQ. CDR3 size: 15 residues. V was pared by 0 bases and J by 5 bases, with 5 bases of the junction left unmatched. CDR3 sequence: CASSLGSGTGDTQYF. For the CDR3, the DNA is TGCGCCAGCAGCTTGGGTAGCGGGACGGGAGATACGCAGTATTTT.

V is TRBV28 and J is TRBJ2-3; D may be TRBD2 (6 bases). Deletions cut 6 bases from V and 5 bases from J, with 21 bases between. This CDR3 spans 16 amino acids. Germline V gene sequence: CDR1 MDHEN, CDR2 SYDVKM. The DNA for the CDR3 is TGTGCCAGCAGGCGGACTAAGGCACCCGAGGTAGATACGCAGTATTTT. As protein: CASRRTKAPEVDTQYF.

The rearrangement uses TRBV6-2 or TRBV6-3 and TRBJ1-4; weak D call: TRBD1 (5 bases). V was shortened by 6 bases and J by 8 bases, with 16 bases between the two germline ends. This CDR3 has 14 residues. Germline lookup yields CDR1 MNHEY and CDR2 SVGEGT. This chain's CDR3 is CASSWGPPDEKLFF. CDR3 DNA sequence: TGTGCCAGCAGCTGGGGACCCCCCGACGAAAAACTGTTTTTT.

The chain combines TRBV10-3 with TRBJ2-5, with 8 nucleotides matching TRBD2. J was trimmed by 2 bases and V by 5 bases; bases with no gene match: 4. This CDR3 contains 14 residues. Germline-derived CDR1 and CDR2 are ENHRY and SYGVKD. CDR3 DNA sequence: TGTGCCATCAGTCGGGGGGGGCCACAAGAGACCCAGTACTTC. It yields the protein CAISRGGPQETQYF.

The chain joins TRBV5-8 to TRBJ1-5, with a tentative D call TRBD1 (5 bases). Trimming pared 0 bases from V and 2 bases from J, leaving 12 bases between. The V gene's germline CDR1 is SGHTS and CDR2 YDEGEE. This CDR3 comprises 16 residues. The CDR3 loop is CASSLDGGLGNQPQHF. CDR3 in DNA: TGTGCCAGCAGCTTGGATGGGGGACTGGGCAATCAGCCCCAGCATTTT.

CDR3 residues: CASSLRDRSMGSTDTQYF. DNA of the CDR3: TGTGCCAGCAGCCTCCGGGACAGGAGTATGGGGTCAACAGATACGCAGTATTTT. The J gene is TRBJ2-3, the V gene TRBV9, with 8 bases fitting TRBD1. V trimming: 4 bases; J trimming: 3 bases; junction bases outside the gene matches: 16. Germline CDR1 is SGDLS and CDR2 is YYNGEE. The CDR3 totals 18 residues.

This clone was seen a few times. This rearrangement joins TRBV19 to TRBJ2-2, with a tentative D call TRBD2 (5 bases). Trimming left V 2 bases short and J 3 bases short, with 13 bases between. This CDR3 has 16 residues. CDR1 is LNHDA and CDR2 is SQIVND in the germline V gene (reference sequence). The CDR3 protein is CASSIKRGWDTGELFF. In DNA form, the CDR3 reads TGTGCCAGTAGTATAAAACGGGGATGGGACACCGGGGAGCTGTTTTTT.

This clone occurred once. The CDR3 DNA is TGTGCCAGCAGTTACACCCGGGCTAGCGGGCACTCTCAGTTCTTC. It specifies CASSYTRASGHSQFF. This chain uses TRBV6-2 or TRBV6-3 with TRBJ2-1; 8 bases fit TRBD2. The CDR3 has 15 residues. The V gene end was trimmed by 2 bases and the J gene end by 13 bases; junction bases not matched to a gene: 13. The germline CDR1 and CDR2 sequences are MNHEY and SVGEGT.

The CDR3 nucleotides are TGCGCCAGCAGCCCCCGGGCGAAAGAGACCCAGTACTTC. Protein sequence: CASSPRAKETQYF. The chain links TRBV5-1 to TRBJ2-5; no firm D call. Germline V gives CDR1 SGHRS, CDR2 YFSETQ. The CDR3 length is 13 residues. Trimming removed 4 bases at V and 3 bases at J, with 10 bases between.

The V call is TRBV10-1, the J call TRBJ2-2; no definite D call. Trimming stripped 2 bases from V and 1 base from J, with 14 bases between. CDR1 and CDR2 (germline): WNHNN, SYGVQD (reference sequence). The CDR3 loop spans 17 amino acids. The chain's CDR3 is CASSELHWRRNTGELFF. The CDR3 nucleotides are TGCGCCAGCAGTGAGCTACACTGGCGGAGGAACACCGGGGAGCTGTTTTTT.

The chain links TRBV7-2 to TRBJ2-1; TRBD2 aligns across 14 bases. The CDR3 spans 14 residues. Germline CDR1 and CDR2: SGHTA and FQGNSA. Trimming at V came to 1 base and at J to 13 bases, leaving 3 bases not matched to a gene. The CDR3 sequence: CASSLGGTSGSQFF. CDR3 DNA: TGTGCCAGCAGCTTAGGGGGGACTAGCGGGAGTCAGTTCTTC.

This sequence joins TRBV18 and TRBJ2-6; perhaps TRBD1 as D (5 bases). V lost 2 bases, J lost 2 bases, and 10 bases lay in between. Germline V gene lookup returns CDR1 KGHSH and CDR2 LQKENI. The CDR3 has 16 amino acids. CDR3 loop: CASSPRQSPGANVLTF. CDR3 coding DNA: TGTGCCAGCTCACCAAGACAGTCCCCTGGGGCCAACGTCCTGACTTTC.

This chain uses TRBV7-9 with TRBJ2-3, with TRBD2 matching 8 bases. The CDR3 consists of 16 residues. Per the germline V gene, CDR1 is SEHNR and CDR2 is FQNEAQ (reference sequence). The junction had 6 bases not matched to a gene; V was cut back by 4 bases and J by 0 bases. This CDR3 is CASSSPAGASTDTQYF. The DNA for the CDR3 is TGTGCCAGCAGCTCCCCAGCGGGGGCCAGCACAGATACGCAGTATTTT.

The gene calls are TRBV27 and TRBJ1-2; 8 bases map to TRBD1. V was clipped by 3 bases and J by 4 bases; unmatched bases: 4. The CDR3 is 14 amino acids. Germline V gene data show CDR1 as MNHEY and CDR2 as SMNVEV (reference sequence). As DNA, the CDR3 is TGTGCCAGCAGTTTCGCAGGGGGCGTCTATGGCTACACCTTC. Encoded protein: CASSFAGGVYGYTF.

The sample holds one count of this clone. The chain is built from TRBV7-2 and TRBJ2-3; unclear D gene. Germline V gene data show CDR1 as SGHTA and CDR2 as FQGNSA. V lost 7 bases and J 4 bases, leaving 15 bases between the germline ends. This CDR3 is built from 14 residues. The CDR3 sequence: CASIQRPSPDTQYF. The CDR3 DNA reads TGTGCCAGCATCCAAAGGCCCTCACCAGATACGCAGTATTTT.

In nucleotides, the CDR3 is TGTGCCATCAGTGAGTCGACTGGGACGGTAAACACTGAAGCTTTCTTT. It is translated as CAISESTGTVNTEAFF. The chain has TRBV10-3 and TRBJ1-1; TRBD1 is a possible D gene (5 bases). With 0 bases removed from V and 2 bases from J, the gap between germline ends came to 13 bases. CDR1 and CDR2 (germline): ENHRY, SYGVKD. The CDR3 has 16 amino acids.

The chain uses TRBV6-6 and TRBJ2-7; 8 nucleotides agree with TRBD1. Germline V gene data show CDR1 as MNHNY and CDR2 as SVGAGI (reference sequence). The ends lost 4 bases at V and 3 bases at J; junction bases unmatched: 5. The CDR3 length is 14 residues. Written as DNA, the CDR3 is TGTGCCAGCAGTTTAACAGGGGGTTACTACGAGCAGTACTTC. It codes for CASSLTGGYYEQYF.